This record covers a single TCR beta chain. The data stem from a study of regulatory and conventional T cells in RAG deficiency. Blood CD4+ CD25-low CD127-high conventional T cells supplied the genomic DNA template. Between the trimmed V and J ends, which lost 5 bases and 3 bases, there was a span of 12 bases. This CDR3 is 14 amino acids long. The germline CDR1 and CDR2 sequences are SNHLY and FYNNEI. Some clones are missing from TCRdb's copy, which holds only in-frame ones; the method was immunoSEQ multiplex PCR. This sample has roughly 35,000 clones; about 75% occur once, and the top ten carry around 3.4%. The same data also contributed to another study, on regulatory T cells. In that study: Primers: 52 TRBV forward and 13 TRBJ reverse.

The TCR originated in a human donor in good health. Sequences were obtained from CD4+ effector T cells sorted from blood. This chain links TRBV2 with TRBJ2-3; D unresolved. Here the CDR3 reads CASSPRYGTDTQYF. The CDR3 DNA is TGTGCCAGCAGTCCTAGATACGGGACAGATACGCAGTATTTT.